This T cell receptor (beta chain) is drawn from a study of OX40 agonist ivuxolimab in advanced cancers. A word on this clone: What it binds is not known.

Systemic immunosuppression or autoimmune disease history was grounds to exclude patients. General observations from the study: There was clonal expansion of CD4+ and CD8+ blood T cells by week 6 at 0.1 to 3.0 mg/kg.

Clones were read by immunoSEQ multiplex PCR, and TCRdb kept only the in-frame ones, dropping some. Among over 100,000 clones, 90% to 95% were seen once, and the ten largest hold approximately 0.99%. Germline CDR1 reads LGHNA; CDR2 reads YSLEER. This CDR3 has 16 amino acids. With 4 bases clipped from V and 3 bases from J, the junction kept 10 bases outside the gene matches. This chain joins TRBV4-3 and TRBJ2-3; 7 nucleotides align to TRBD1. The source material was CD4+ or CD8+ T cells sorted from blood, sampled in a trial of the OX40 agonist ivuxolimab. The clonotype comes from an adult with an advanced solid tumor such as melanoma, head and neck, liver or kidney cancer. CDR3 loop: CASSLTQGQGTDTQYF. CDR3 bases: TGCGCCAGCAGCCTAACACAGGGGCAGGGGACAGATACGCAGTATTTT.